This T cell receptor (beta chain) was sequenced in a study of cytomegalovirus exposure and HLA in healthy donors. Study-level findings and limits: TCR beta V- and J-gene trimming was later associated with a missense DCLRE1C variant. Most of the TCR beta V segments (in an earlier analysis) were productive either about 90% or about 30% of the time.

This clone was recorded once. What it recognizes is unknown. At sampling all donors were nominally healthy, likely with unrecorded immune exposures. The PCR made use of 60 Vbeta and 13 Jbeta primers. Using immunoSEQ multiplex PCR, the repertoire was profiled, and TCRdb retains in-frame clones only, with some absent. The top ten clones hold more than 9% of a sample with 150,000 to 200,000 clones, approximately 71% of them seen once. CDR1 and CDR2 from the germline V gene are MNHEY and SMNVEV (reference sequence). The CDR3 loop spans 15 amino acids. The material sequenced was PBMCs. The source of this sequence is a man younger than 40 in good health and CMV-seropositive. V is TRBV27 and J is TRBJ2-5; D gene unclear. The tail of the sequence fits TRBJ2-7 better, so the J call may be wrong. The CDR3 sequence: CASSLSSRGTYEQYF. The CDR3 region has the DNA TGTGCCAGCAGTTTATCCTCCCGCGGTACCTACGAGCAGTACTTC.